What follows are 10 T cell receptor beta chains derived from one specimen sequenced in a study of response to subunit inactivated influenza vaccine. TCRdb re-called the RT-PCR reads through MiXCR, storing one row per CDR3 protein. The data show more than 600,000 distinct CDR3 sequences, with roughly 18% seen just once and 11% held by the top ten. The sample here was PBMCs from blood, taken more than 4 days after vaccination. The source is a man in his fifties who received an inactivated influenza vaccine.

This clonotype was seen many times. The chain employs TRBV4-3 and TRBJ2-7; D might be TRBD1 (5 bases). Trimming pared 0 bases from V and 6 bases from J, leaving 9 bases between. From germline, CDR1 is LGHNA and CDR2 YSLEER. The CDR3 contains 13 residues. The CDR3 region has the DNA TGCGCCAGCAGCCAAGACAGGGTAGGCGAGCAGTACTTC. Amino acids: CASSQDRVGEQYF.

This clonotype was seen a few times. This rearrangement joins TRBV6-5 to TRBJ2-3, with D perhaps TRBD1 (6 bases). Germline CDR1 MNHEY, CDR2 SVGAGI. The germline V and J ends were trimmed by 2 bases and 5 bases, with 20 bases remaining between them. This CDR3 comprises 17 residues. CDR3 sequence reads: CASSYQLPGHDGDTQYF. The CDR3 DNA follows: TGTGCCAGCAGTTACCAGCTACCGGGACACGACGGAGATACGCAGTATTTT.

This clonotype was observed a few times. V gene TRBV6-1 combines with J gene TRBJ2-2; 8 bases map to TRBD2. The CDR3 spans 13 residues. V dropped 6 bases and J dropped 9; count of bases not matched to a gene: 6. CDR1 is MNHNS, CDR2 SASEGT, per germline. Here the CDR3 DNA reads TGTGCCAGCAGACTTATAGCGGGGTGGGAGCTGTTTTTT. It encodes CASRLIAGWELFF.

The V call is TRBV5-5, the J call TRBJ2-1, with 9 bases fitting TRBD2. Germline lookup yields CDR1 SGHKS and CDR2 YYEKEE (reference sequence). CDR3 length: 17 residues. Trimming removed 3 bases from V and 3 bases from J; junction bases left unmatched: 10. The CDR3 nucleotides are TGTGCCAGCAGCTCCAGGATCCGCGGGGGGGTCTACAATGAGCAGTTCTTC. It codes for CASSSRIRGGVYNEQFF.

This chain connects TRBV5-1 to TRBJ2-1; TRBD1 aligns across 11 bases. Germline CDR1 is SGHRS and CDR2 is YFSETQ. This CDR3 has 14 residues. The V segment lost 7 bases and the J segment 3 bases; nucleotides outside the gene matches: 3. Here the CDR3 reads CASAGQGGYNEQFF. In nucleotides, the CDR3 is TGCGCCAGCGCGGGACAGGGGGGCTACAATGAGCAGTTCTTC.

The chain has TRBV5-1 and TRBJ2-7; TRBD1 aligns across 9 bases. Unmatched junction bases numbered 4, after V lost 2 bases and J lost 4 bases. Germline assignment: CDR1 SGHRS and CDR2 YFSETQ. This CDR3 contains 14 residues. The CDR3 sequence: CASSFRQGDYEQYF. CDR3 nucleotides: TGCGCCAGCAGCTTTCGACAGGGGGATTACGAGCAGTACTTC.

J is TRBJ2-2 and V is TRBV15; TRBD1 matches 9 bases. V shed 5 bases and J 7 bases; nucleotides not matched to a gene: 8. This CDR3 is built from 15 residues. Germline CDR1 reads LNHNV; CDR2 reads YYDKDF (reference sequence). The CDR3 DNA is TGTGCCACCAGCGCCCCGGGACAGGGAGGCGGGGAGCTGTTTTTT. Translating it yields CATSAPGQGGGELFF.

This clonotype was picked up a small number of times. The CDR3 DNA reads as TGCAGTGCTACCACCGGGAGTTACTCTGGAAACACCATATATTTT. Amino acid sequence: CSATTGSYSGNTIYF. This chain uses TRBV20-1 with TRBJ1-3; D not resolved. There are 15 residues in the CDR3. The germline V and J ends were trimmed by 4 bases and 0 bases, with 13 bases remaining between them. Germline V lookup: CDR1 DFQATT, CDR2 SNEGSKA (reference sequence).

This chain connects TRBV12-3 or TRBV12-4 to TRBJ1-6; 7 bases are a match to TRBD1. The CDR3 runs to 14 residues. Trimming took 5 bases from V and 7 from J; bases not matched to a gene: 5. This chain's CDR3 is CASSLDRRNSPLHF. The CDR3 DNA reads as TGTGCCAGCAGTCTGGACAGGAGAAATTCACCCCTCCACTTT.

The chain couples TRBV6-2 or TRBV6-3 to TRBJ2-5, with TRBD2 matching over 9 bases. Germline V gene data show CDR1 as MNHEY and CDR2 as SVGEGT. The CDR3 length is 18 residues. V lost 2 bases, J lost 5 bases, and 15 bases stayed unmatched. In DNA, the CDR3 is TGTGCCAGCAGTTACACCCACCTCGCGGGAGGGCCGACGGAGACCCAGTACTTC. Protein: CASSYTHLAGGPTETQYF.